This T cell receptor beta chain was sequenced for a study of blood T cell repertoires in COVID-19. Turning to the study itself: PBMCs, B-cell-depleted T cells, or T cells provided the cDNA or gDNA that made up the material.

In the source study's methods: Reference gene primer amplification in the assay estimated nucleated cell counts. Assay used: immunoSEQ multiplex PCR; TCRdb lists only in-frame clones, some missing. V, J and clone size are taken as reported in that table, and D and trimming were inferred from the DNA itself. The table records 380,000 or so clones, around 92% of them present only once. The CDR3 has 14 amino acids. Germline CDR1 is MNHEY and CDR2 is SMNVEV (reference sequence). With 6 bases clipped from V and 6 bases from J, the junction kept 6 bases outside the gene matches. The receptor comes from a man in his forties with acute or convalescent COVID-19. The chain recombines TRBV27 with TRBJ2-3, with TRBD2 matching over 10 bases. Material for sequencing was peripheral blood. DNA for the CDR3: TGTGCCAGCAGGCCTAGCGGGAGTTCGGATACGCAGTATTTT. The encoded protein is CASRPSGSSDTQYF.